The 4 T cell receptor beta chains given below trace back to one sample, sequenced in a study of T cells in Graves' hyperthyroidism and ophthalmopathy. RNA transcripts gave rise to amplified TCR beta CDR3 regions. A first-round RT-PCR of the TCR CDR3 used the HTBI primer set. From the multiplex PCR reads, TCRdb called clonotypes with MiXCR, one entry per CDR3 protein. The sample holds more than 50,000 distinct CDR3 sequences; roughly half are singletons and the top ten take more than 3%. Sequencing used blood. These receptors all come from a woman aged 55-69 years with Graves' ophthalmopathy.

This rearrangement joins TRBV28 to TRBJ1-1; the match to TRBD1 covers 10 bases. J lost 7 bases, V lost 5 bases, and 7 bases had no gene match. Germline CDR1 MDHEN, CDR2 SYDVKM. The CDR3 totals 14 residues. The CDR3 DNA is TGTGCCAGCAGTCCAGGGACAGGGGCTAATGAAGCTTTCTTT. Translation gives CASSPGTGANEAFF.

The gene calls are TRBV20-1 and TRBJ2-1; 15 bases match TRBD2. The CDR3 sequence is 14 residues long. V trimming: 6 bases; J trimming: 6 bases; junction bases outside the gene matches: 3. CDR1 and CDR2 from the germline V gene are DFQATT and SNEGSKA (reference sequence). CDR3 DNA sequence: TGCAGTGCCCGGACTAGCGGGGGGGTCAATGAGCAGTTCTTC. It yields the protein CSARTSGGVNEQFF.

This clonotype was seen a few times. This rearrangement joins TRBV6-6 to TRBJ2-7; 7 nucleotides match TRBD2. The CDR3 has 13 amino acids. From germline, CDR1 is MNHNY and CDR2 SVGAGI (reference sequence). After removal of 6 bases from V and 2 bases from J, the junction contained 4 bases not matched to a gene. The CDR3 reads CASRASGTYEQYF. The CDR3 region has the DNA TGTGCCAGCAGGGCTAGCGGTACCTACGAGCAGTACTTC.

Concerning this clonotype itself: The junction does not match germline at one end; this may be a read error. This chain uses TRBV7-2 with TRBJ2-5; no clear D gene. The CDR3 runs 13 residues. Germline V CDR1 and CDR2: SGHTA, FQGNSA. Here the CDR3 DNA reads TGTGCCAGCAGCTGGGATAGGGTAGAGACCCAGTGCTTC. Translating it yields CASSWDRVETQCF.